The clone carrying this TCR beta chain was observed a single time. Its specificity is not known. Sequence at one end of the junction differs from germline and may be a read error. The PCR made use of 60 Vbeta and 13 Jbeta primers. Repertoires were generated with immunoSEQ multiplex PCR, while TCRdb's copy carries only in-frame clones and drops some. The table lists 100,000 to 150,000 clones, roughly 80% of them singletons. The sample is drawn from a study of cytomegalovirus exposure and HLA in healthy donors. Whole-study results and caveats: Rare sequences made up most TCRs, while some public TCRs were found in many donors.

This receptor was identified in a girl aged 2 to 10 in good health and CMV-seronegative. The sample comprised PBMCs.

This chain's CDR3 is CASSLESQRSALF. Written as DNA, the CDR3 is TGCGCCAGCAGCTTGGAATCGCAAAGAAGCGCTCTCTTC. V and J are TRBV5-1 and TRBJ2-7, with D uncertain. The CDR3 spans 13 residues. Germline loops: CDR1 SGHRS, CDR2 YFSETQ.